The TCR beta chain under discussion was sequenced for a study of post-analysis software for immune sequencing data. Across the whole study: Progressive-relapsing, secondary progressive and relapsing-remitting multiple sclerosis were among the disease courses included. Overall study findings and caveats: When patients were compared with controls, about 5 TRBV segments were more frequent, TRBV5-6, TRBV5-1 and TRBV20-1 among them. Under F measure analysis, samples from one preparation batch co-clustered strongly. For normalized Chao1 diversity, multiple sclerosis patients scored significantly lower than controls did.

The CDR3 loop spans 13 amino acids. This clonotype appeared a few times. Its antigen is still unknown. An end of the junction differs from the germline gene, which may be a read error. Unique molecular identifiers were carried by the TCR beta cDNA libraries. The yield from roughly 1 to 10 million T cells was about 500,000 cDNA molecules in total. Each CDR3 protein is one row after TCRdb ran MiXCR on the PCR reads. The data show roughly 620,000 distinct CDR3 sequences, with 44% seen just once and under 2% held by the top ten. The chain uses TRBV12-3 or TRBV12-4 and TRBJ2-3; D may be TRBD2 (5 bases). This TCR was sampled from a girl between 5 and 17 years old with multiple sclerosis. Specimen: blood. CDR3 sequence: CASATGYGDTRYF. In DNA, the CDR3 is TGTGCCAGCGCGACGGGGTATGGCGATACGCGGTATTTT.